These 3 T cell receptor beta chains came from one sample sequenced in a study of response to subunit inactivated influenza vaccine. TCRdb passed the RT-PCR reads through MiXCR, listing each CDR3 protein once. This sample yields hundreds of thousands of distinct CDR3 sequences, of which 15% to 17% are seen a single time; 11% belongs to the top ten. The sample consisted of PBMCs from blood, taken roughly 12 days after vaccination. Receptors were obtained from a man over 45 who received an inactivated influenza vaccine.

The chain employs TRBV11-1 and TRBJ2-7, with 12 positions matching TRBD2. The germline gives CDR1 SGHAT, CDR2 FQDESV (reference sequence). J lost 1 base, V lost 4 bases, and 11 bases had no gene match. This CDR3 is 18 amino acids long. CDR3 sequence (DNA): TGTGCCAGCAGCTCGACGCTGGGACTAGCGGGCTTTTCCTACGAGCAGTACTTC. It translates to CASSSTLGLAGFSYEQYF.

This clonotype was recorded many times. The V call is TRBV12-3 or TRBV12-4, the J call TRBJ1-4; tentatively, D is TRBD1 (5 bases). V was cut by 2 bases and J by 7 bases, with 14 bases left in between. This CDR3 is 15 amino acids long. Here the CDR3 reads CASSLSGARGEKLFF. CDR3 coding DNA: TGTGCCAGCAGTTTAAGTGGGGCAAGGGGTGAAAAACTGTTTTTT.

A few counts support this clonotype. This chain links TRBV7-2 with TRBJ2-7; D perhaps matches TRBD2 (6 bases). The length of the CDR3 is 15 residues. The germline CDR1 and CDR2 sequences are SGHTA and FQGNSA. V shed 2 bases and J shed 2 bases, with 13 bases lying between them. CDR3 residues: CASSLSVTSPYEQYF. DNA of the CDR3: TGTGCCAGCAGCTTATCGGTGACTAGTCCCTACGAGCAGTACTTC. The variable domain in full, completed from reference TRBV7-2 and TRBJ2-7, reads GAGVSQSPSNKVTEKGKDVELRCDPISGHTALYWYRQSLGQGLEFLIYFQGNSAPDKSGLPSDRFSAERTGGSVSTLTIQRTQQEDSAVYLCASSLSVTSPYEQYFGPGTRLTVT.